What follows are 6 T cell receptor beta chains derived from one specimen sequenced in a study of blood T cells in healthy people across ages (dated by TCRdb to 2013 to 2016). Library preparation employed 5' RACE. Sequenced on an Illumina HiSeq 2500. A second about 6 to 11 cycle PCR used a sample-barcoded 5' primer and a J-beta primer mix. The raw public reads went through TCRdb reprocessing: fastp at Q25, MiXCR clone calling, in-frame beta chains kept. A single entry per CDR3 protein holds the most common genes and DNA from its merged rows. For this sample the table gives about 970,000 distinct CDR3 sequences, of which just over 50% were detected only once. The ten largest make up over 20% of the sample. Material for sequencing was blood. Every receptor here comes from a woman aged 60-75 years in good health.

CDR3 in DNA: TGTGCCAGCAGTGAACGAAAGTGGGGCACAGATACGCAGTATTTT. Its protein is CASSERKWGTDTQYF. V gene TRBV25-1 combines with J gene TRBJ2-3; the D is unclear. The V and J ends lost 2 bases and 1 base respectively, with 10 bases between them. The germline gives CDR1 MGHDK, CDR2 SYGVNS. This CDR3 is built from 15 residues.

The J gene is TRBJ1-2, the V gene TRBV28; no clear D gene. The length of the CDR3 is 14 residues. Germline CDR1 MDHEN, CDR2 SYDVKM. V was pared by 6 bases and J by 1 base, with 12 bases between. Written as DNA, the CDR3 is TGTGCCAGCAGGTACAGCGATCATAACTATGGCTACACCTTC. As protein: CASRYSDHNYGYTF.

This clonotype was counted a few times. The genes are TRBV29-1 and TRBJ2-7, with 9 bases identical to TRBD1. This CDR3 contains 15 residues. CDR1 is SQVTM and CDR2 is ANQGSEA in the germline V gene. With V trimmed by 2 bases and J by 3 bases, 8 bases remained unmatched. The CDR3 DNA reads TGCAGCGTTGAACTGACAGGGGGAACTTTCTACGAGCAGTACTTC. It is translated as CSVELTGGTFYEQYF.

The chain is built from TRBV20-1 and TRBJ1-5; D call uncertain. V lost 1 base, J lost 2 bases, and 12 bases lay in between. This CDR3 spans 15 amino acids. CDR1 and CDR2 (germline): DFQATT, SNEGSKA (reference sequence). This chain's CDR3 is CSARGRVDGNQPQHF. The CDR3 DNA is TGCAGTGCTAGAGGAAGGGTGGACGGCAATCAGCCCCAGCATTTT.

This clonotype was observed a handful of times. V is TRBV5-1 and J is TRBJ2-1; 8 positions agree with TRBD2. Per germline, CDR1 SGHRS and CDR2 YFSETQ. This CDR3 is built from 17 residues. Trimming removed 3 bases from V and 1 base from J; junction bases left unmatched: 9. For the CDR3, the DNA is TGCGCCAGCAGCTCCCGAGGGGCGGGAGGTTCCTACAATGAGCAGTTCTTC. Its translation: CASSSRGAGGSYNEQFF. Together with reference TRBV5-1 and TRBJ2-1, the CDR3 gives the full variable domain: KAGVTQTPRYLIKTRGQQVTLSCSPISGHRSVSWYQQTPGQGLQFLFEYFSETQRNKGNFPGRFSGRQFSNSRSEMNVSTLELGDSALYLCASSSRGAGGSYNEQFFGPGTRLTVL.

In this sample, this clonotype turned up a few times. This sequence joins TRBV4-3 and TRBJ2-5; 9 nucleotides line up with TRBD2. Losses at the gene ends were 1 base for V and 3 bases for J; bases not matched to a gene: 3. The CDR3 consists of 15 residues. Germline V gene sequence: CDR1 LGHNA, CDR2 YSLEER. CDR3 amino acids: CASSQVVAGEETQYF. CDR3 bases: TGCGCCAGCAGCCAAGTGGTAGCGGGAGAAGAGACCCAGTACTTC.